Listed here is a single TCR beta chain. This clonotype was observed at least ten times. The specificity of this receptor is unknown. Base qualities are not provided; no much larger clone lies one nucleotide away. From cysteine to phenylalanine, the CDR3 is 14 amino acids long. Just CDR3 DNA is preserved here, 42 bases in frame from base 1. V and J are truncated by 2 bases and 1 base respectively, leaving an intervening sequence of 6 bases. According to the germline V gene, CDR1 reads MDHEN and CDR2 reads SYDVKM. This record belongs to a study of response to subunit inactivated influenza vaccine (dated by TCRdb to 2017 to 2018). Looking at the study overall: The study used deep quantitative T cell receptor repertoire profiling to track responses to a trivalent subunit inactivated influenza vaccine.

Library generation was performed with RT-PCR. Sequencing used an Illumina HiSeq 2500. TCRdb's own reprocessing of the public reads used fastp at Q25 and MiXCR and kept productive beta chains. Under each unique CDR3 protein, matching rows form one entry showing the most common genes and DNA. The sample table holds about 500,000 distinct CDR3 sequences, of which more than 15% were seen once. Less than 4% of the sample belongs to the ten largest clones. General conclusions and limits of the study: The authors suggested that each seasonal influenza vaccination may recruit only a limited number of new T cells.

The chain is encoded by TRBV28 joined to TRBJ2-4; the D segment could be TRBD1, given 6 matching bases. Material: CD4+ T cells sorted from PBMCs, obtained less than 30 months after vaccination. The clonotype originates from a man between 50 and 70 years old who received an inactivated influenza vaccine. Donor details come from another sample of the same person, matched by shared clones. The CDR3 in this case is CASSLQGAKNIQYF. Read as DNA, the sequence is TGTGCCAGCAGTTTACAGGGGGCCAAAAACATTCAGTACTTC. Full variable domain (CDR3 extended with the reference TRBV28 and TRBJ2-4 proteins): DVKVTQSSRYLVKRTGEKVFLECVQDMDHENMFWYRQDPGLGLRLIYFSYDVKMKEKGDIPEGYSVSREKKERFSLILESASTNQTSMYLCASSLQGAKNIQYFGAGTRLSVL.